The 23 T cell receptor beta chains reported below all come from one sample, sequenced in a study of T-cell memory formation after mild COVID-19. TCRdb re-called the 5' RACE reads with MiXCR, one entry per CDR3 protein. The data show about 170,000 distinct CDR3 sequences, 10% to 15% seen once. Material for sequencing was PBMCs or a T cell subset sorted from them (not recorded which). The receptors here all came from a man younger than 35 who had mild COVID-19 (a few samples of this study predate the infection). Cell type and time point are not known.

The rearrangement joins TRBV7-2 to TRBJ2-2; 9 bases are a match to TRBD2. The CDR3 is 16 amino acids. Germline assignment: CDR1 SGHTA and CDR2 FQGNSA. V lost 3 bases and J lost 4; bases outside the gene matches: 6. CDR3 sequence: CASSFAGGLSTGELFF. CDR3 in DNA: TGTGCCAGCAGCTTTGCGGGGGGGCTCAGCACCGGGGAGCTGTTTTTT.

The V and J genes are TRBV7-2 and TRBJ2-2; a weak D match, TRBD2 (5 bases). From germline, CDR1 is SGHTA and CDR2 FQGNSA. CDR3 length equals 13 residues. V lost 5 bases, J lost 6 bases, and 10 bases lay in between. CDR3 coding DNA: TGTGCCAGCAGCCTCCACGGGGCCGGGGAGCTGTTTTTT. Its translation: CASSLHGAGELFF.

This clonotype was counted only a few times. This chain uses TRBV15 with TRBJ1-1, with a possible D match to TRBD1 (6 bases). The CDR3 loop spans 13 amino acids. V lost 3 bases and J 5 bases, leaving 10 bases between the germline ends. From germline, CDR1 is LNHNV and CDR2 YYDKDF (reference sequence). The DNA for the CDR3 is TGTGCCACCAGCAGCAGGGGTAGGACTGAAGCTTTCTTT. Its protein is CATSSRGRTEAFF.

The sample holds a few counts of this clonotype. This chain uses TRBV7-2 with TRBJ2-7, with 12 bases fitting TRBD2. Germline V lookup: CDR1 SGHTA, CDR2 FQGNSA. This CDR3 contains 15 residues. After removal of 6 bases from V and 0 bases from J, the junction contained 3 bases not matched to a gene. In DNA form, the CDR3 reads TGTGCCAGCAGTCGGACTAGCGGGGCCTCCTACGAGCAGTACTTC. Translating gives CASSRTSGASYEQYF.

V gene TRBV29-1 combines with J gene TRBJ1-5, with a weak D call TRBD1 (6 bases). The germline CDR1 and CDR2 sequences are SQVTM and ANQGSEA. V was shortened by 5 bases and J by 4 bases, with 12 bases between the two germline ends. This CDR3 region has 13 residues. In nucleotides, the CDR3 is TGCAGCGTTAGAGGGACACTTAATCAGCCCCAGCATTTT. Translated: CSVRGTLNQPQHF.

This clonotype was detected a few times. The CDR3 DNA sequence: TGTGCCAGCAGCCTTGACAGTGGCCCCTATGGCTACACCTTC. Its protein is CASSLDSGPYGYTF. The chain employs TRBV5-4 and TRBJ1-2; possibly TRBD1 for D (5 bases). V lost 4 bases to trimming and J lost 4 bases, with 14 bases between them. This CDR3 comprises 14 residues. Germline CDR1 reads SGHNT; CDR2 reads YYREEE (reference sequence). Full variable domain (remainder filled in from reference TRBV5-4 and TRBJ1-2): ETGVTQSPTHLIKTRGQQVTLRCSSQSGHNTVSWYQQALGQGPQFIFQYYREEENGRGNFPPRFSGLQFPNYSSELNVNALELDDSALYLCASSLDSGPYGYTFGSGTRLTVV.

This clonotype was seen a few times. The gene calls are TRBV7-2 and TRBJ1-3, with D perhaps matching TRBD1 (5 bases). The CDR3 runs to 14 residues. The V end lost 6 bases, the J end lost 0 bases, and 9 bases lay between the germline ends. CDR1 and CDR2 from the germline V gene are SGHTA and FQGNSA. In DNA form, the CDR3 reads TGTGCCAGCAGTCCACAGGTCTCTGGAAACACCATATATTTT. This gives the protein CASSPQVSGNTIYF.

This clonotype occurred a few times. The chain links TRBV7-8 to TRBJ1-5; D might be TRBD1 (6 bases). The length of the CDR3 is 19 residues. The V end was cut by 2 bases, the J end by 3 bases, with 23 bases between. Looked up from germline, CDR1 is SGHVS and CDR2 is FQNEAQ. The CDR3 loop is CASSLRQAAGALDNQPQHF. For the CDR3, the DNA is TGTGCCAGCAGCTTAAGGCAGGCCGCAGGGGCCCTCGACAATCAGCCCCAGCATTTT.

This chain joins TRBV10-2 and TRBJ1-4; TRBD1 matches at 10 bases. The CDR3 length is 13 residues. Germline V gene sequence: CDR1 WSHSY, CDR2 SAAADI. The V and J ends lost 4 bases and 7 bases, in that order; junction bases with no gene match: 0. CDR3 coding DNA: TGCGCCAGCAGTGGGACAGGGGGTGAAAAACTGTTTTTT. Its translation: CASSGTGGEKLFF.

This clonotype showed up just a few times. As DNA, the CDR3 is TGTGCCAGCAGCTTGACACACGGTGGGGAGCAGTACGTC. This translates into CASSLTHGGEQYV. This chain links TRBV5-6 with TRBJ2-7, with no clear D. Trimming cost V 1 base and J 7 bases, with 12 bases left between them. The CDR3 is 13 amino acids. From germline, CDR1 is SGHDT and CDR2 YYEEEE.

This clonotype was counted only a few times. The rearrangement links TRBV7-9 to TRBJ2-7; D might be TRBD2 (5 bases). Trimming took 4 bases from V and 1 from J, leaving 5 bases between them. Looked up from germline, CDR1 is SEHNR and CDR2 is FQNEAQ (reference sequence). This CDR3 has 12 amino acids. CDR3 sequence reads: CASSWTSYEQYF. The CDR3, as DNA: TGTGCCAGCAGCTGGACTTCCTACGAGCAGTACTTC.

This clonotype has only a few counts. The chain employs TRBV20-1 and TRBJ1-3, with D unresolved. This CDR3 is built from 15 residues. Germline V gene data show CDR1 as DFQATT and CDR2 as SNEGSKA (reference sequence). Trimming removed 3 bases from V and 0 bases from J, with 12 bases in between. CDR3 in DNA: TGCAGTGCTAGGACCCCTTCTCCCTCTGGAAACACCATATATTTT. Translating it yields CSARTPSPSGNTIYF.

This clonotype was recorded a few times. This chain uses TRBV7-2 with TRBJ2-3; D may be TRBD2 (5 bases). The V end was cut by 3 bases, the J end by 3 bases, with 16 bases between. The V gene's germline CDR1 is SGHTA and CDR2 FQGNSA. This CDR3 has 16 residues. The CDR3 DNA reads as TGTGCCAGCAGCTTGTTTGTATCTGAGCGGACAGATACGCAGTATTTT. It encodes CASSLFVSERTDTQYF.

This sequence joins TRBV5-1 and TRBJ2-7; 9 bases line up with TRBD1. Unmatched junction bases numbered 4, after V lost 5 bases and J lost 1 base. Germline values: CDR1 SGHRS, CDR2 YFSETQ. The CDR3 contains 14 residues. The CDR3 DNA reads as TGCGCCAGCAGACAACAGGGGGCATCCTACGAGCAGTACTTC. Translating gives CASRQQGASYEQYF.

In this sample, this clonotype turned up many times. The CDR3 nucleotides read TGCGCCAGCAGCCCCGGGGGGCGTGGAGAGACCCAGTACTTC. It codes for CASSPGGRGETQYF. This rearrangement joins TRBV5-1 to TRBJ2-5; maybe TRBD2 (7 bases). In germline, CDR1 is SGHRS, CDR2 YFSETQ. The CDR3 runs to 14 residues. Trimming stripped 4 bases from V and 4 bases from J, with 14 bases between.

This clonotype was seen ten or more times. The CDR3 region is CASSLGQITDTQYF. The CDR3 coding sequence is TGCGCCAGCAGCTTGGGACAGATCACAGATACGCAGTATTTT. The chain is built from TRBV5-1 and TRBJ2-3, with TRBD1 as a possible D gene (5 bases). V dropped 0 bases and J dropped 2 bases, with 7 bases sitting between them. Germline V gene data show CDR1 as SGHRS and CDR2 as YFSETQ. This CDR3 is 14 amino acids long.

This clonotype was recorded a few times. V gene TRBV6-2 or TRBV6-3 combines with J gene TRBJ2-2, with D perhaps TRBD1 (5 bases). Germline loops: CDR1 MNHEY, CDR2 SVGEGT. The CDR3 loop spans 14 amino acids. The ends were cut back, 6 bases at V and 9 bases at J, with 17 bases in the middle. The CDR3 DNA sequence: TGTGCCAGCAGCCCAACTCGACAGTTTAGGGAGCTGTTTTTT. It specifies CASSPTRQFRELFF.

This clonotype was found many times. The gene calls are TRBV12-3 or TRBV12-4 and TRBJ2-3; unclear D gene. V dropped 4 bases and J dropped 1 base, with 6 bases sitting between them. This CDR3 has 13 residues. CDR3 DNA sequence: TGTGCCAGCAGTTCCCCGGGCACAGATACGCAGTATTTT. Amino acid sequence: CASSSPGTDTQYF.

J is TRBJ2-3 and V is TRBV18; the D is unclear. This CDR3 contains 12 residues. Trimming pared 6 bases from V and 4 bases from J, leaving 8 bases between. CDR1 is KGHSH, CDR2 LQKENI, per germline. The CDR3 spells CASSQNPDTQYF. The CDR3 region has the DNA TGTGCCAGCTCGCAAAATCCAGATACGCAGTATTTT.

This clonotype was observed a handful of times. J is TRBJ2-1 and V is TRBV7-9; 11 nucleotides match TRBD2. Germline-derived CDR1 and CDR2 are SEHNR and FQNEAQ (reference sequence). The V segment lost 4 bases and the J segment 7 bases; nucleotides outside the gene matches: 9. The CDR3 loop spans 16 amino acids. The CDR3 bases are TGTGCCAGCAGCTCGGGACTAGCGGCTGCCTGGAATGAGCAGTTCTTC. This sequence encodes CASSSGLAAAWNEQFF. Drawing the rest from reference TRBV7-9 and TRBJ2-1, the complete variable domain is DTGVSQNPRHKITKRGQNVTFRCDPISEHNRLYWYRQTLGQGPEFLTYFQNEAQLEKSRLLSDRFSAERPKGSFSTLEIQRTEQGDSAMYLCASSSGLAAAWNEQFFGPGTRLTVL.

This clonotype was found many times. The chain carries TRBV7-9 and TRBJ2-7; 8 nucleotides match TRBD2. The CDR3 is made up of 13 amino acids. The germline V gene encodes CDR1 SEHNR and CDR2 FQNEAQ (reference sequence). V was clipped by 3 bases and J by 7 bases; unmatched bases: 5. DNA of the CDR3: TGTGCCAGCAGCTTGGTCGGGAGGGGAGAGCAGTACGTC. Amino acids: CASSLVGRGEQYV.

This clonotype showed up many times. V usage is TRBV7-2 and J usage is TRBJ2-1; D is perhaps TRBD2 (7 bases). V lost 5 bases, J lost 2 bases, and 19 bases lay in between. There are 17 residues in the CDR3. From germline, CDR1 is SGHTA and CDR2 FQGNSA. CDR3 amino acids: CASSVRGRGEPYNEQFF. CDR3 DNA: TGTGCCAGCAGCGTCAGGGGACGGGGGGAACCCTACAATGAGCAGTTCTTC.

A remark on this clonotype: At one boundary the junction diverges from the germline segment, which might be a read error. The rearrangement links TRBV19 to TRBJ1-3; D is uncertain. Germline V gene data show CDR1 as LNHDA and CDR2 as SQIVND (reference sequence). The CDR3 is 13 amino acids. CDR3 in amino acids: CASSIGRWNTIYF. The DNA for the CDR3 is TGTGCCAGTAGCATAGGACGCTGGAACACCATATATTTT.